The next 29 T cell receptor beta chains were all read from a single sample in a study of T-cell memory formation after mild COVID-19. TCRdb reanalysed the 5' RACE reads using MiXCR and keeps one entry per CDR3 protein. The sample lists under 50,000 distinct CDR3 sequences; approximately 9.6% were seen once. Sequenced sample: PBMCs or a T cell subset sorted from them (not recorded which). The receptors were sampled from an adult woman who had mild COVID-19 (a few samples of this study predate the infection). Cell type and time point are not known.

The CDR3 region is CASSQDIGLAGTDTQYF. In DNA form, the CDR3 reads TGTGCCAGCAGCCAAGATATCGGCCTAGCGGGGACAGATACGCAGTATTTT. The chain links TRBV4-2 to TRBJ2-3; TRBD2 matches 9 bases. Germline trimming cut 0 bases from V and 3 bases from J; bases unmatched to any gene: 7. The CDR3 length is 17 residues. The germline CDR1 and CDR2 sequences are LGHNA and YNFKEQ.

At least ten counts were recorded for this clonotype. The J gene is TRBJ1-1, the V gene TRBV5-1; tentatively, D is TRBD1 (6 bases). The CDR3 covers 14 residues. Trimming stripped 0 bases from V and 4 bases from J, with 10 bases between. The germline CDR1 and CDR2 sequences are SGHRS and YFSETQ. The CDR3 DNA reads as TGCGCCAGCAGCTTGGCCGGAGGGGGCACTGAAGCTTTCTTT. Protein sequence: CASSLAGGGTEAFF.

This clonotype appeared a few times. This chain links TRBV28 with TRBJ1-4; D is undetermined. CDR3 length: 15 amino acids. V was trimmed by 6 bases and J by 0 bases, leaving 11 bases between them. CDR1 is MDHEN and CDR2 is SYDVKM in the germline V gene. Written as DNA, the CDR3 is TGTGCCAGCAGCTATGTAGCACCAACTAATGAAAAACTGTTTTTT. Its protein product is CASSYVAPTNEKLFF.

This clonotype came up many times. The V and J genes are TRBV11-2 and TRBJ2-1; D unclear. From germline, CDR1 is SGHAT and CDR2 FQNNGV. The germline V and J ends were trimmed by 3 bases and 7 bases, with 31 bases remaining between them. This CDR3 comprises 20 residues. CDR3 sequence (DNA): TGTGCCAGCAGCTTCGAGTCATTCTCTTTATTGTCTTCGGTTCGTAATGAGCAGTTCTTC. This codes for CASSFESFSLLSSVRNEQFF. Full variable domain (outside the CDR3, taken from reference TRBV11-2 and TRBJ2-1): EAGVAQSPRYKIIEKRQSVAFWCNPISGHATLYWYQQILGQGPKLLIQFQNNGVVDDSQLPKDRFSAERLKGVDSTLKIQPAKLEDSAVYLCASSFESFSLLSSVRNEQFFGPGTRLTVL.

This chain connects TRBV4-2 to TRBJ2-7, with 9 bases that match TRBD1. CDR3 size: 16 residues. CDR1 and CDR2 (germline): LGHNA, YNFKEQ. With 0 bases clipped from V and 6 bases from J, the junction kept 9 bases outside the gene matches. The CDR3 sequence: CASSQDAGQGSSEQYF. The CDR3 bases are TGTGCCAGCAGCCAAGATGCGGGACAGGGATCGTCCGAGCAGTACTTC.

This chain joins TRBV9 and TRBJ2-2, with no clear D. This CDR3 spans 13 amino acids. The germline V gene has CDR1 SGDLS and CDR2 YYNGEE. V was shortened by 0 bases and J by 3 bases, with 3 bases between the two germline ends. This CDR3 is CASSVVYTGELFF. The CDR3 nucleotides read TGTGCCAGCAGCGTAGTATACACCGGGGAGCTGTTTTTT.

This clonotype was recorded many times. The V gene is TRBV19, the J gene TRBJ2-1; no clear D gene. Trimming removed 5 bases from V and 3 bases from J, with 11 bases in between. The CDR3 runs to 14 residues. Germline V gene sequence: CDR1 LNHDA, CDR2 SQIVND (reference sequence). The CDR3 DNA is TGTGCCAGTAGTTCAGGCGGCGACTACAATGAGCAGTTCTTC. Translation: CASSSGGDYNEQFF. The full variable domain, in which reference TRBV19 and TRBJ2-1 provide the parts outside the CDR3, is DGGITQSPKYLFRKEGQNVTLSCEQNLNHDAMYWYRQDPGQGLRLIYYSQIVNDFQKGDIAEGYSVSREKKESFPLTVTSAQKNPTAFYLCASSSGGDYNEQFFGPGTRLTVL.

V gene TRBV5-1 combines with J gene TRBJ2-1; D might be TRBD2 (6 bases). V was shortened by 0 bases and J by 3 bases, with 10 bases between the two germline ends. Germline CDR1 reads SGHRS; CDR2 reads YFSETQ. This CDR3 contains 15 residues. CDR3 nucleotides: TGCGCCAGCAGCTTGGATCAGGGAGGCTACAATGAGCAGTTCTTC. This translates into CASSLDQGGYNEQFF.

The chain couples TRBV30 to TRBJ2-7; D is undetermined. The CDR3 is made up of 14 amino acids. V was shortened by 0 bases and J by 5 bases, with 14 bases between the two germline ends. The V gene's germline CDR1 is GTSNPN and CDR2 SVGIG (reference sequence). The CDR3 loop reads CAWSVPGLAHEQYF. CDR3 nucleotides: TGTGCCTGGAGTGTACCAGGTCTTGCGCACGAGCAGTACTTC.

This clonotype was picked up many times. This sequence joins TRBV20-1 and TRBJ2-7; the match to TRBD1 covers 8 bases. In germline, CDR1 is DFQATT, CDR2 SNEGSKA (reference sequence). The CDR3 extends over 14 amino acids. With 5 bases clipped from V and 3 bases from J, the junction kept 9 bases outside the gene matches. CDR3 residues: CSAPGQGDIYEQYF. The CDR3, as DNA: TGCAGTGCTCCTGGACAGGGAGACATCTACGAGCAGTACTTC.

Written as DNA, the CDR3 is TGTGCCTGGAAGCGGGCTGGAAACACCATATATTTT. Translation gives CAWKRAGNTIYF. The chain uses TRBV30 and TRBJ1-3; D is unclear. Trimming took off 4 bases at V and 2 bases at J, with 6 bases between the two ends. Germline CDR1 reads GTSNPN; CDR2 reads SVGIG (reference sequence). This CDR3 comprises 12 residues. Together with reference TRBV30 and TRBJ1-3, the CDR3 gives the full variable domain: SQTIHQWPATLVQPVGSPLSLECTVEGTSNPNLYWYRQAAGRGLQLLFYSVGIGQISSEVPQNLSASRPQDRQFILSSKKLLLSDSGFYLCAWKRAGNTIYFGEGSWLTVV.

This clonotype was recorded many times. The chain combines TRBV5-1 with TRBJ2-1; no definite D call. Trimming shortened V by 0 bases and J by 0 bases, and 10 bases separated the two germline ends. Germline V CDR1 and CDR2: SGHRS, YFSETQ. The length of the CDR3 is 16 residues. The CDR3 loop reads CASSLEGSSSYNEQFF. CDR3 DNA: TGCGCCAGCAGCTTGGAGGGCTCCAGCTCCTACAATGAGCAGTTCTTC.

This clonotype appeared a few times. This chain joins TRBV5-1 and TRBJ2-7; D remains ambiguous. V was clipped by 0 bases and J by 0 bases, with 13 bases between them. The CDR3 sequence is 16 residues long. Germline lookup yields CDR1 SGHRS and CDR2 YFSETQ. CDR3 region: CASSLAFGSSSYEQYF. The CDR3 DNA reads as TGCGCCAGCAGCTTGGCCTTTGGCAGTAGCTCCTACGAGCAGTACTTC.

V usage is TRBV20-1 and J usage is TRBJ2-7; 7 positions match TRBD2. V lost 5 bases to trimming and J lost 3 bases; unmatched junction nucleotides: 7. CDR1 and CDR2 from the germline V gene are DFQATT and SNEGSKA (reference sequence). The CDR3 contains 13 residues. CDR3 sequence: CSASRTRNYEQYF. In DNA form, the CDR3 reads TGCAGTGCTTCCAGGACTAGGAACTACGAGCAGTACTTC.

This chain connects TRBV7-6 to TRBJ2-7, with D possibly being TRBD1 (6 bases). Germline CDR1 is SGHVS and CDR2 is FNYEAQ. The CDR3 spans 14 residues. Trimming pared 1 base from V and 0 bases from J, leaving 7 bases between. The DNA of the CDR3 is TGTGCCAGCAGCTTAGGGACAGTCTCCTACGAGCAGTACTTC. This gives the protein CASSLGTVSYEQYF.

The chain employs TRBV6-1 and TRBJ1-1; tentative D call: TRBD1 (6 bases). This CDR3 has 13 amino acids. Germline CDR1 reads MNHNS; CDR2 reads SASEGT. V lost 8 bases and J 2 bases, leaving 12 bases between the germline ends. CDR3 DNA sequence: TGTGCCAGCCTACAGGGAGGAAACACTGAAGCTTTCTTT. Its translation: CASLQGGNTEAFF.

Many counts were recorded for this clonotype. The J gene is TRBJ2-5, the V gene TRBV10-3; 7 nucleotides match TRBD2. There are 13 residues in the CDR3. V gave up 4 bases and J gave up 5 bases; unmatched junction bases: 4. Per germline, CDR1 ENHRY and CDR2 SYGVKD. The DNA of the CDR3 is TGTGCCATCAGTGCCAGCGGGGCCGAGACCCAGTACTTC. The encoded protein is CAISASGAETQYF.

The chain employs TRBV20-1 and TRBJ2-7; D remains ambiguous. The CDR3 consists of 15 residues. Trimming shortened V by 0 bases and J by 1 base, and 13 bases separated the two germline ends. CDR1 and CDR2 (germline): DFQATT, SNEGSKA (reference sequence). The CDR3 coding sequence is TGCAGTGCTAGAGATCACTCCGGATCTTCCTACGAGCAGTACTTC. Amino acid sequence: CSARDHSGSSYEQYF.

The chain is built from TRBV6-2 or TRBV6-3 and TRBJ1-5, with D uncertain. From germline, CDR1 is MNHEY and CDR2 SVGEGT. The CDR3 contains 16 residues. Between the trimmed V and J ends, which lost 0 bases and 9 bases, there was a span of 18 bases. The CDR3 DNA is TGTGCCAGCAGTTACTCGAGTAACCCAGGAAAAGGGCCCCAGCATTTT. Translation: CASSYSSNPGKGPQHF.

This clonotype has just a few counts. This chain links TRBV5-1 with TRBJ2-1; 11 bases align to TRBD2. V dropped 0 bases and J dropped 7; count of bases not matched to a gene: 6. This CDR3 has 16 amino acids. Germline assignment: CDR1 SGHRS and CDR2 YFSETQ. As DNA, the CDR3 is TGCGCCAGCAGCTTGGAGTCTAGCGGGGGGACAAATGAGCAGTTCTTC. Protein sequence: CASSLESSGGTNEQFF.

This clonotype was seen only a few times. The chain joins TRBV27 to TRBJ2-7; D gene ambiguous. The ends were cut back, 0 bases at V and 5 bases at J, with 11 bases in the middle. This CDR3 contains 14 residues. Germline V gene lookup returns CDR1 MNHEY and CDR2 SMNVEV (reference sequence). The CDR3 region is CASSLSGSMNEQYF. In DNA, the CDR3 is TGTGCCAGCAGTTTATCGGGTTCGATGAACGAGCAGTACTTC.

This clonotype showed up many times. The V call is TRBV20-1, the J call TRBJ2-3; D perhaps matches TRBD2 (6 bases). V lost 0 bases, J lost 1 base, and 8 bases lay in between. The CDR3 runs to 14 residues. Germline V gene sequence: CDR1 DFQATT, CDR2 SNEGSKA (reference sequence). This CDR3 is CSARDWGGTDTQYF. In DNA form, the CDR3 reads TGCAGTGCTAGAGATTGGGGGGGCACAGATACGCAGTATTTT.

Here the CDR3 DNA reads TGTGCCAGCAACACAGGGGGCAGTGACACTGAAGCTTTCTTT. This translates into CASNTGGSDTEAFF. V usage is TRBV6-5 and J usage is TRBJ1-1, with 9 positions matching TRBD1. CDR3 length: 14 residues. Germline assignment: CDR1 MNHEY and CDR2 SVGAGI. The J segment lost 3 bases and the V segment lost 7 bases, leaving 6 bases of the junction unmatched.

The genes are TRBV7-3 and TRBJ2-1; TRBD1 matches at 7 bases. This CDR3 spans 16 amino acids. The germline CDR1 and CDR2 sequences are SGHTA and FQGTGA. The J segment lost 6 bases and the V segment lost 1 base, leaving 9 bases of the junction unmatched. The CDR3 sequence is CASSLRGLDRSNEQFF. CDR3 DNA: TGTGCCAGCAGCTTAAGGGGGTTGGACAGGAGCAATGAGCAGTTCTTC.

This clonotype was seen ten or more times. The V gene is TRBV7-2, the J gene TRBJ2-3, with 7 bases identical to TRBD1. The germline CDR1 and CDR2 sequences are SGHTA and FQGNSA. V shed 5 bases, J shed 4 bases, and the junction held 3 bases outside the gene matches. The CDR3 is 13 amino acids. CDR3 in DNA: TGTGCCAGCAGCCGACAGGGACCAGATACGCAGTATTTT. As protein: CASSRQGPDTQYF. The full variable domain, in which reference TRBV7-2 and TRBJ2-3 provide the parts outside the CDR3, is GAGVSQSPSNKVTEKGKDVELRCDPISGHTALYWYRQSLGQGLEFLIYFQGNSAPDKSGLPSDRFSAERTGGSVSTLTIQRTQQEDSAVYLCASSRQGPDTQYFGPGTRLTVL.

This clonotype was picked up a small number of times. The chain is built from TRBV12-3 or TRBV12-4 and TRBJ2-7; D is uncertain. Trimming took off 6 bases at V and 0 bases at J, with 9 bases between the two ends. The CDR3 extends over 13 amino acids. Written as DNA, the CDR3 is TGTGCCAGCAGCCCGCAGAGCTCCTACGAGCAGTACTTC. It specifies CASSPQSSYEQYF.

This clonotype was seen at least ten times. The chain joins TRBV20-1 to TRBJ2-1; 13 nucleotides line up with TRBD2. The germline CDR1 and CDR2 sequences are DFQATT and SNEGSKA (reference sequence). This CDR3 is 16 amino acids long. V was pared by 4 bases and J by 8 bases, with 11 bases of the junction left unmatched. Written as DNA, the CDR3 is TGCAGTGCTAAGAAAGCGGGACTAGCGGGATGGTATGAGCAGTTCTTC. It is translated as CSAKKAGLAGWYEQFF.

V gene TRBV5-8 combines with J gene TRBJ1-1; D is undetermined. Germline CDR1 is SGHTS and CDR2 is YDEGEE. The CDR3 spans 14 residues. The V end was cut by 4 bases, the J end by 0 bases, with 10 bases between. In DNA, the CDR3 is TGTGCCAGCAGCGAAAAACAGATGAACACTGAAGCTTTCTTT. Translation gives CASSEKQMNTEAFF.

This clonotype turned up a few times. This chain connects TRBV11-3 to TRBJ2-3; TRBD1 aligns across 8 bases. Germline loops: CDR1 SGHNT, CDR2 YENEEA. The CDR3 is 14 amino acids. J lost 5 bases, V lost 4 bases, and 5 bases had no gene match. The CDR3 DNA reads TGTGCCAGCAGCTCCCGGACAGGGATAGATACGCAGTATTTT. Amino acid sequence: CASSSRTGIDTQYF.